The entry below gives a single T cell receptor (beta chain) sequence along with its context. Germline lookup yields CDR1 LNHNV and CDR2 YYDKDF (reference sequence). The V and J ends lost 1 base and 5 bases, in that order; junction bases with no gene match: 4. The CDR3 sequence is 14 residues long. The data were obtained in a study of blood T cell repertoires in COVID-19. Method: immunoSEQ multiplex PCR; TCRdb's copy keeps in-frame clones and lacks some. The repertoire holds about 55,000 clones, 85% seen once, with 10% to 13% in the top ten. Sequences were obtained from peripheral blood. The TCR originated in a human donor in a cohort sampled during active COVID-19. The chain couples TRBV15 to TRBJ1-1; 7 positions agree with TRBD1. CDR3 coding DNA: TGTGCCACCAGCAGAGGACAGGGTGGGACTGAAGCTTTCTTT. This gives the protein CATSRGQGGTEAFF.